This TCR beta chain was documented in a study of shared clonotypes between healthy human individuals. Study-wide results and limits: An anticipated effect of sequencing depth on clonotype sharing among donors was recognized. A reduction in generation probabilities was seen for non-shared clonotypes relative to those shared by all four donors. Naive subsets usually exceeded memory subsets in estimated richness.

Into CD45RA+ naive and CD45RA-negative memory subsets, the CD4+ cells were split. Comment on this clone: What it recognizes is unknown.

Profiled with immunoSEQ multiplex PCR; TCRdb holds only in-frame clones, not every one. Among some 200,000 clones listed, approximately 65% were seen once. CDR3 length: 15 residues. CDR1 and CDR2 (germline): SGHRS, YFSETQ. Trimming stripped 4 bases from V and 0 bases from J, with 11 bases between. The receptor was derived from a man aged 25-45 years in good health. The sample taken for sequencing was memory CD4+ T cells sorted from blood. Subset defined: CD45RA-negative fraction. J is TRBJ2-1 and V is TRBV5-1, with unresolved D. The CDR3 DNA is TGCGCCAGCAGCGCGGACGCGAGCTCCTACAATGAGCAGTTCTTC. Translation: CASSADASSYNEQFF.